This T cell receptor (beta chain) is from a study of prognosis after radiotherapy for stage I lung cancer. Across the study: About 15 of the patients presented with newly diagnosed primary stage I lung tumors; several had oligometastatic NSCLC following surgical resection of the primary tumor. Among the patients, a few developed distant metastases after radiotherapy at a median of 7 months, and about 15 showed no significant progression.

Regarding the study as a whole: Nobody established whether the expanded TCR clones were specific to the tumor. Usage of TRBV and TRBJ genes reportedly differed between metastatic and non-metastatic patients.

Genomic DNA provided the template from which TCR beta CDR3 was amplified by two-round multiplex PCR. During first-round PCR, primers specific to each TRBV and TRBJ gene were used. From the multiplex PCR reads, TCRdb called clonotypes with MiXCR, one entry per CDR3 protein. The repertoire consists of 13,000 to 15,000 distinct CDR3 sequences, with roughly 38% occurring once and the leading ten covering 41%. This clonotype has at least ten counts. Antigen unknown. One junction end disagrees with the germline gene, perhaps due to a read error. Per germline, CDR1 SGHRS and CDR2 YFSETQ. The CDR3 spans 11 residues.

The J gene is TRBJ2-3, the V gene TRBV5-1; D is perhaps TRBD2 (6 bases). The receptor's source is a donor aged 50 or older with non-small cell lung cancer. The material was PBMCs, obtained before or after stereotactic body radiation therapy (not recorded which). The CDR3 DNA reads TGCGTCAGCAGCTTGGAGGGTACGCAGTATTTT. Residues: CVSSLEGTQYF.